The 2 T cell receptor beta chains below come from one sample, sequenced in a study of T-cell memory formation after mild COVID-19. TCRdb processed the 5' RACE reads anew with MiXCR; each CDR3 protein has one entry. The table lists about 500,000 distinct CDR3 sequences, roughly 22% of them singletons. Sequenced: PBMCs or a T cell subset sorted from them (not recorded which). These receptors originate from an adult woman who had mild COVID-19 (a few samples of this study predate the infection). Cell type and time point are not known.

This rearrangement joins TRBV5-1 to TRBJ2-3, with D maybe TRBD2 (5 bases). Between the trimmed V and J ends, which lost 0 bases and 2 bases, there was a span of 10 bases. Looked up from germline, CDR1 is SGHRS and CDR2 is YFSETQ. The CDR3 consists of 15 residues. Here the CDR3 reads CASSLGAVPTDTQYF. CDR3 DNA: TGCGCCAGCAGCTTGGGAGCGGTGCCCACAGATACGCAGTATTTT.

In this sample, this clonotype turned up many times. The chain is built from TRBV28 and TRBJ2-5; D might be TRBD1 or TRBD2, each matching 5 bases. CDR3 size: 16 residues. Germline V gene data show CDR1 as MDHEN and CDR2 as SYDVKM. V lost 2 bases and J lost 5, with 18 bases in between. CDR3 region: CASSLLERGSKETQYF. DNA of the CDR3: TGTGCCAGCAGTTTACTGGAACGGGGCTCGAAGGAGACCCAGTACTTC.